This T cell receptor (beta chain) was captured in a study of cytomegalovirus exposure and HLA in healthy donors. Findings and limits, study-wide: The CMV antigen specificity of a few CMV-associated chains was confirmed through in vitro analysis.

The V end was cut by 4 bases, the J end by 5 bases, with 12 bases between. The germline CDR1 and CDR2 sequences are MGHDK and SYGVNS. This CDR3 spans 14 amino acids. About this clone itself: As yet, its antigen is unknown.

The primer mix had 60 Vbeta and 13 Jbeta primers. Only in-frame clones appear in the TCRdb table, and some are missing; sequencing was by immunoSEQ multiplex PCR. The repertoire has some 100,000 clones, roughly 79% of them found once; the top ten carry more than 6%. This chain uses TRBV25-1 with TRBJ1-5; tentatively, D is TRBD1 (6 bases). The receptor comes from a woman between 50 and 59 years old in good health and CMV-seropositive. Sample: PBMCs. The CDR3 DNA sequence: TGTGCCAGCAGTGGAGCGGGACAATATCAGCCCCAGCATTTT. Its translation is CASSGAGQYQPQHF.